This T cell receptor beta chain was recovered during a study of cytomegalovirus exposure and HLA in healthy donors listed by TCRdb under 2017. Concerning the study at large: An earlier analysis of several hundred of the donors reported approximately 280 Gb of sequence data and 117 million unique TCR beta sequences obtained from around 190 million T cells. To predict cytomegalovirus infection status, the study combined high-throughput TCR immunosequencing, statistical association of individual TCRs with disease status, and machine learning. To decide whether each TCR beta V gene segment behaved as functional or pseudogenic, an earlier analysis of fewer than 750 of the donors relied on high-throughput TCR beta sequencing. In addition to the first cohort of approximately 670 subjects, a separate validation cohort of some 120 different subjects was used. In a later analysis, previously published TCR beta repertoires from 500 to 750 donors were re-analyzed and high-resolution HLA genotyping was added so that TCR occurrence patterns could be studied. Every discovery cohort repertoire had been produced on one sequencing platform. In a later genetic analysis, genome-wide SNP genotypes for about 65% of the roughly 700 donors were used, and that subset was treated as a discovery cohort. The study was designed to test whether signatures of past pathogen exposure could be identified by cataloging public T cell receptors. Of the roughly 390 genotyped donors, 75% to 85% were placed in the genetic ancestry cluster associated with self-reported Caucasian donors. Roughly 5 DR-DQ haplotypes were handled as single units for association and clustering, since linkage in the cohort was strong. Across some 400 genotyped donors of the cohort, an average of approximately 240,000 unique TCR beta nucleotide sequences per donor were sequenced, and around 19% of those sequences were non-productive. The number of donors typed differed by locus, with about 629-630 for A, B, C, DRB1 and DQB1, around 520 for DQA1, over 600 for DPA1, and roughly 450 for DPB1. Rather than using new phenotypic data, the later analysis identified candidate immune exposures from TCR beta sequences and from how often those sequences occurred across donors. HLA typing covered class I and class II loci at four-digit resolution. Approximately 300 gigabases of sequencing data and tens of millions of unique TCR sequences were included in an early release covering 500 to 750 HLA-typed donors. Donor age, sex, ethnicity and CMV serostatus were compiled alongside the repertoire data. The study profiled the T cell repertoires of approximately 700 subjects by immunosequencing and related them to cytomegalovirus serostatus. Results and caveats for the whole study, not just this receptor: In the study, about 150 TCR beta chains were listed as associated with cytomegalovirus. Because HLA typing was unavailable for some donors at each locus, only the typed subset was used in association tests. Specific HLA alleles were associated with over 15,000 TCR beta sequences at a false discovery rate of 0.05 in a later analysis. Because counts were too low, roughly 18 rarely observed V segments, including chromosome 9 orphons, were left out of the earlier analysis of 587 of the donors. Correlated functional status among segregating V segments might be attributable to linkage disequilibrium, but an unknown experimental factor could not be ruled out. In a later analysis, most CMV-associated TCR beta chains were found to appear HLA-restricted, with HLA associations seemingly driven largely by CMV exposure. Some IMGT-functional V segments, including TRBV6-2 and TRBV6-3, could not be told apart with the 87-base-pair reads, so those segments were excluded. In both the original and validation cohorts, the classifier was reported to diagnose cytomegalovirus status with high specificity and sensitivity. A further reported finding was that TCR beta sequences accurately predicted the HLA-A and HLA-B alleles for most subjects in the first cohort. An association between a missense DCLRE1C variant and V-gene and J-gene trimming of TCR beta chains was found in a later genetic analysis and replicated in an independent cohort. Strong co-occurrence of HLA alleles, especially DR and DQ, made assigning TCR associations to individual alleles difficult. In a later analysis, HLA-associated TCR beta chains were found to be more clonally expanded and to have lower generation probabilities than equally common non-associated chains. Several of the top co-occurrence clusters appeared to be linked to parvovirus B19, influenza, CMV and Epstein-Barr virus, according to a later analysis. Presence/absence analyses assumed roughly uniform sequencing depth across donors, an assumption that may not hold. The authors suggested that the approach could potentially be generalized to other disease states and immunological phenotypes. In vitro tests confirmed that a few of the cytomegalovirus-associated TCR beta chains recognize cytomegalovirus antigens. A later analysis found that TCR association rates varied across HLA loci, with DRB1 alleles showing the most associated TCRs and HLA-C alleles the fewest. In an earlier analysis of more than 500 of the donors, most TCR beta V segments appeared in productive rearrangements about 90% or about 30% of the time, broadly matching IMGT annotations. Compared with the roughly 710-donor mean, donors in an Asian-associated ancestry cluster had fewer N-insertions in productive TCRs, according to a later genetic analysis. The cohort was sequenced for TCR beta chains only, and without alpha or paired-chain data the features that could be detected were limited. While some public TCRs were present in many individuals, most TCR sequences turned up only very rarely across donors. A group of highly shared sequence variants was considered likely to be a technical artifact of the sequencing pipeline. The only immune exposure information available for the cohort was CMV serostatus.

In the case of this clone: The target of this receptor is not known. Base qualities are not provided; no much larger clone lies one nucleotide away.

The cohort comprised some 730 healthy bone marrow donors. Cohort members were all nominally healthy when sampled, although unrecorded immune exposures were likely present. The donor was CMV seropositive and belonged to the group of some 290 seropositive cohort members. Every donor gave a peripheral blood sample, and the peripheral blood mononuclear cells from that sample were used for TCR beta sequencing. The Qiagen DNeasy Blood Extraction Kit was used to extract genomic DNA from the blood cell samples. CDR1 and CDR2, looked up from the germline V gene, are SGHRS and YFSETQ. Cut back by 4 bases and 4 bases, the V and J ends lie 12 bases apart. Taken from cysteine to phenylalanine, the CDR3 has 13 residues. The kept DNA is CDR3 alone, 39 bases in frame from the first base. Receptor libraries were prepared by the immunoSEQ multiplex PCR assay. For the multiplex PCR, a mixture combining 60 forward primers for TCR Vbeta segments and 13 reverse primers for TCR Jbeta segments was used. A multiplex PCR assay on genomic DNA amplified the CDR3 region of rearranged TCR beta genes. The amplified TCR beta libraries were sequenced on the Illumina HiSeq System as 87-base-pair reads. The source study handled its data this way. A later analysis counted about 80 million unique TCR beta chains across the 650 to 700 repertoires, and roughly 11 million of these chains were shared by at least two donors. Raw reads were error-corrected and collapsed into unique sequences by a nearest-neighbor algorithm in which closely related sequences were merged to remove PCR and sequencing errors. CDR3 sequences were aligned to IMGT reference sequences to assign V, D and J gene segments. For a sequence to be retained, at least a six-nucleotide match to both a V gene segment and a J gene segment was required. Rearrangements were called productive when the CDR3 lacked stop codons and stayed in frame with V and J; all others were non-productive. Following IMGT convention, CDR3 was defined as the stretch from the second conserved V-encoded cysteine to the conserved J-encoded phenylalanine. In an earlier analysis of 500 to 650 of the donors, sequences lacking an unambiguous match to a single V gene segment were excluded. In an earlier analysis of several hundred of the donors, V segments were called functional above 56.7% productive rearrangements and were called segregating when the between-donor standard deviation exceeded 5%. A statistical classification framework was built for diagnosing cytomegalovirus status from the catalog of TCR beta chain sequences. In a later analysis, TCR nucleotide sequences were compared against IMGT/GENE-DB human TR gene sequences so that V and J genes could be assigned. Using the TCRdist pipeline, a later analysis assigned CDR3 sequences along with most-parsimonious VDJ recombination scenarios. A later analysis defined each TCR beta chain by its CDR3 amino acid sequence plus V-gene family, and excluded reads lacking a unique V-gene family. A later analysis removed 550 to 650 highly shared, low-generation-probability nucleotide sequences to deal with suspected cross-contamination and a sequencing artifact. In a later analysis, a clonal expansion index was calculated for each public chain from normalized within-repertoire ranks of inferred template counts. A later analysis computed generation probabilities with a VDJ recombination model fitted to out-of-frame rearrangements, and checked the results against IGoR. Hypergeometric tests were used in a later analysis to score TCR-TCR, TCR-HLA and TCR-CMV co-occurrence, with a repertoire-size bias correction applied to the TCR pairs. A later analysis estimated false discovery rates by permuting HLA or CMV assignments 20 times. In a later analysis, co-occurring TCRs were grouped using DBSCAN, with TCRdist sequence similarity added in when clustering inside HLA-allele-positive subsets. Repertoires with fewer than 30,000 or more than 120,000 public chains, plus five repertoires with anomalous nucleotide sharing, were excluded from co-occurrence clustering. TCRdb took over this immuneACCESS table, retaining in-frame rearrangements with V and J assigned. Such tables are incomplete; in checked studies, under half of the missing clones stem from an unresolved V gene, and the remainder is unexplained. The V and J calls and clone size were taken over from that table, and D and trimming were inferred from the DNA. Recorded for this sample are about 120,000 clones; approximately 66% of them occurred a single time. The ten largest clones take up approximately 8% of the sample.

The source of this sequence is a woman aged 35 to 49 in good health and CMV-seropositive. The sequence links TRBV5-1 to TRBJ2-7; D gene: possibly TRBD2, on 6 matching bases. Sequencing input: PBMCs. The CDR3: CASSPGVGYEQYF. The sequenced DNA: TGCGCCAGCAGCCCGGGAGTAGGGTACGAGCAGTACTTC.